This is a list of T cell receptor beta chains from one sample in a study of technical replicates of blood from a few donors. TCRdb's table, derived via immunoSEQ multiplex PCR, lists solely in-frame clones and lacks some. This sample has tens of thousands of clones, with 95% to 97% found just once. The sample comprised T cells isolated from PBMCs. The source of these receptors is a human donor in good health. The CDR3 runs from the conserved cysteine through the conserved F or W. A D gene is named only where the DNA matches it firmly. Clone size is given for some rows only: seen once, a few or many times, or a class if the clone is expanded.

clone size,J gene,V gene,D gene,CDR3 DNA,CDR3 protein
NA,TRBJ1-3,TRBV9,NA,TGTGCCAGCAGCGTAGGGCCTGGGCAGACCTCTGGAAACACCATATATTTT,CASSVGPGQTSGNTIYF
NA,TRBJ2-7,TRBV11-2,NA,TGTGCCAGCAGCTCAACTCGGAGCTACGAGCAGTACTTC,CASSSTRSYEQYF
NA,TRBJ1-2,TRBV10-3,NA,TGTGTTGCCACAGGGACGGGTGGCTACACCTTC,CVATGTGGYTF
NA,TRBJ2-2,TRBV4-1,NA,TGCGCCAGCAGCCGGGGACACTTTAACACCGGGGAGCTGTTTTTT,CASSRGHFNTGELFF
NA,TRBJ2-5,TRBV11-3,NA,TGTGCCAGCAGCCCCAACCAAGAGACCCAGTACTTC,CASSPNQETQYF
NA,TRBJ2-1,TRBV6-6,TRBD2,TGTGCCAGCAGTCCTTACGGGGTAGCGGGAGACCCAGAGCAGTTCTTC,CASSPYGVAGDPEQFF
NA,TRBJ2-2,TRBV5-4,TRBD2,TGTGCCAGCAGCATCTTAAGGACTAGCGGGACCCTCCTTGCCGGGGAGCTGTTTTTT,CASSILRTSGTLLAGELFF
NA,TRBJ1-2,TRBV5-6,NA,TGTGCCAGCAGCTTGGGGACGGGGGGCTACACCTTC,CASSLGTGGYTF
NA,TRBJ1-5,TRBV18,TRBD1,TGTGCCAGCTCATACCGACAGGGTCCGAGGAATCAGCCCCAGCATTTT,CASSYRQGPRNQPQHF
NA,TRBJ1-1,TRBV5-1,NA,TGCGCCAGCAGCTTGGGGGACACGAGAGACACTGAAGCTTTCTTT,CASSLGDTRDTEAFF
NA,TRBJ2-7,TRBV27,TRBD1,TGTGCCAGCAGTTTTGAGGGACAGACACCTTCACCCTACGAGCAGTACTTC,CASSFEGQTPSPYEQYF
NA,TRBJ2-2,TRBV19,NA,TGTGCCAGTAGAGGACAGGAGGGCACCGGGGAGCTGTTTTTT,CASRGQEGTGELFF
NA,TRBJ2-1,TRBV5-1,TRBD1,TGCGCCAGCAGCTTGCTATCTGGACAGGGGGACAATGAGCAGTTCTTC,CASSLLSGQGDNEQFF
NA,TRBJ1-2,TRBV28,NA,TGTGCCAGCAGTTTAAGCCCACTCTATGGCTACACCTTC,CASSLSPLYGYTF
NA,TRBJ2-5,TRBV28,NA,TGTGCCAGCAGTTTAGATGGAGCGGGCGAGACCCAGTACTTC,CASSLDGAGETQYF
NA,TRBJ2-7,TRBV5-1,NA,TGCGCCAGCAGCGAGGAGTTAGCCTACGAGCAGTACTTC,CASSEELAYEQYF
NA,TRBJ1-1,TRBV30,TRBD1,TGTGCCTGCCTTGGAGGGCCAGGGGGCCCACTGGACACTGAAGCTTTCTTT,CACLGGPGGPLDTEAFF
NA,TRBJ2-1,TRBV10-3,TRBD2,TGTGCCATCAGTGCATCGACTAGCCACAATGAGCAGTTCTTC,CAISASTSHNEQFF
NA,TRBJ1-4,TRBV4-2,NA,TGTGCCAGCAGCCAAGGGAGCCTCGGATCTAATGAAAAACTGTTTTTT,CASSQGSLGSNEKLFF
once,TRBJ2-3,TRBV6-5,NA,TGTGCCAGCAGTTACTCGACAGGAGTGGCAGATACGCAGTATTTT,CASSYSTGVADTQYF
once,TRBJ2-3,TRBV28,NA,TGTGCCAGCAGTCCCAGGGCCATCACAGATACGCAGTATTTT,CASSPRAITDTQYF
NA,TRBJ2-3,TRBV5-1,TRBD1,TGCGCCAGCAGCTTGGGACAGGGCGCAGATACGCAGTATTTT,CASSLGQGADTQYF
NA,TRBJ2-1,TRBV7-6,NA,TGTGCCAGCAGCTCCATCGAGAACAATGAGCAGTTCTTC,CASSSIENNEQFF
NA,TRBJ1-2,TRBV6-6,NA,TGTGCCAGCAGTCGCACGTCAGATAACTATGGCTACACCTTC,CASSRTSDNYGYTF
NA,TRBJ1-5,TRBV27,NA,TGTGCCAGCAGTTTAAAACCTTTGGGGTTCGGGGTGGGGAATCAGCCCCAGCATTTT,CASSLKPLGFGVGNQPQHF
NA,TRBJ1-2,TRBV4-1,TRBD1,TGCGCCAGCAGCCCAGGACAGGGAGGCCTCTATGGCTACACCTTC,CASSPGQGGLYGYTF
NA,TRBJ1-4,TRBV7-8,NA,TGTGCCAGCAGCTTAGCGCACAGGAGACCACCACACACTAATGAAAAACTGTTTTTT,CASSLAHRRPPHTNEKLFF
NA,TRBJ2-7,TRBV6-5,TRBD1,TGTGCCAGCAGTTACGCGGGACAGGGGATCTACGAGCAGTACTTC,CASSYAGQGIYEQYF
NA,TRBJ1-6,TRBV10-3,TRBD1,TGTGCCATCAGCCCCCGGGACAGCGATAATTCACCCCTCCACTTT,CAISPRDSDNSPLHF
NA,TRBJ1-1,TRBV28,TRBD1,TGTGCCATACTGAACAGGGGGGCGGCTTTCTTT,CAILNRGAAFF
NA,TRBJ1-3,TRBV28,NA,TGTGCCAGCAGTTTGGGGTGGGCAGGGGAATTTGGAAACACCATATATTTT,CASSLGWAGEFGNTIYF
NA,TRBJ2-5,TRBV6-5,NA,TGTGCCAGCAGCCCCGGTAAAGAGACCCAGTACTTC,CASSPGKETQYF
NA,TRBJ2-1,TRBV6-1,TRBD1,TGTGCCAGCAGTGGACCCGGGACAGGGAGACGGGAGCAGTTCTTC,CASSGPGTGRREQFF
NA,TRBJ2-1,TRBV5-4,NA,TGTGCCAGCAGCTTGACAGGGTACAATGAGCAGTTCTTC,CASSLTGYNEQFF
NA,TRBJ1-1,TRBV6-1,NA,TGTGCCAGCAGTCCTAACTCGGTCACTGAAGCTTTCTTT,CASSPNSVTEAFF
NA,TRBJ2-3,TRBV11-2,TRBD2,TGTGCCAGCAGCTCCTCGGGACTAGCGGGAGATTGGGATACGCAGTATTTT,CASSSSGLAGDWDTQYF
NA,TRBJ1-1,TRBV4-1,TRBD1,TGCGCCAGCAGCCGACCGACAGGGGGCACTGAAGCTTTCTTT,CASSRPTGGTEAFF
NA,TRBJ1-5,TRBV7-8,TRBD1,TGTGCCAGCAGCTCGTTTGGACAGGGAGATCAGCCCCAGCATTTT,CASSSFGQGDQPQHF
NA,TRBJ2-5,TRBV19,TRBD1,TGTGCCAGTAGTATTGGTCCACCCGGGACAGGGAAAGAGACCCAGTACTTC,CASSIGPPGTGKETQYF
NA,TRBJ1-1,TRBV28,TRBD1,TGTGCCAGCAGTTTATTGAGACAGGGAGGGAACACTGAAGCTTTCTTT,CASSLLRQGGNTEAFF
once,TRBJ1-1,TRBV27,NA,TGTGCCAGCAGTTTCCAGGGGTCGGGCACTGAAGCTTTCTTT,CASSFQGSGTEAFF
NA,TRBJ2-7,TRBV5-4,TRBD2,TGTGCCAGTGCTCGGCTAGCGGGGGACCGCTCCTACGAGCAGTACTTC,CASARLAGDRSYEQYF
NA,TRBJ2-7,TRBV6-1,TRBD2,TGTGCCAGCAGTGAAGCGCTTACACTAGCGGGGGGGCTCTACGAGCAGTACTTC,CASSEALTLAGGLYEQYF
NA,TRBJ2-5,TRBV28,NA,TGTGCCAGCAGTCCCGATGTCAGCGACCACCAAGAGACCCAGTACTTC,CASSPDVSDHQETQYF
NA,TRBJ1-3,TRBV5-6,NA,TGTGCCAGCAGCGCGAATGTTATCTCTGGAAACACCATATATTTT,CASSANVISGNTIYF
NA,TRBJ2-7,TRBV28,TRBD2,TGTGCCAGCGGAGAACTAGCGCCCAGCTCCTACGAGCAGTACTTC,CASGELAPSSYEQYF